A selection of T cell receptor beta chains follows, all from one sample in a study of spatial heterogeneity in lung cancer. A single record per CDR3 protein comes from TCRdb applying MiXCR to the 5' RACE reads. Of tens of thousands of distinct CDR3 sequences listed, roughly 6.5% were seen once; the top ten hold about 3.1%. Sample: PBMCs, taken at surgery. The receptors were sampled from a female donor with early-stage non-small cell lung cancer. The CDR3 runs from the conserved cysteine through the conserved F or W. The D gene is left open where the match is weak. Size values are once, few and many counts, or a class for expanded clones, and some rows have none.

clone size: few; J gene: TRBJ1-1; V gene: TRBV6-5; D gene: .; CDR3 length: 14; CDR3 DNA: TGTGCCAGCCGCCTCGCAGGCCCGAACACTGAAGCTTTCTTT; CDR3 protein: CASRLAGPNTEAFF
clone size: many; J gene: TRBJ1-6; V gene: TRBV4-3; D gene: .; CDR3 length: 14; CDR3 DNA: TGCGCCAGCAGCCAAGTGCGTCGGGAGGCCCCCCTCCACTTT; CDR3 protein: CASSQVRREAPLHF
clone size: few; J gene: TRBJ2-4; V gene: TRBV5-1; D gene: .; CDR3 length: 12; CDR3 DNA: TGCGCCAGCAGCTCGATGGTTGGCATTCAGTACTTC; CDR3 protein: CASSSMVGIQYF
clone size: many; J gene: TRBJ2-3; V gene: TRBV28; D gene: .; CDR3 length: 14; CDR3 DNA: TGTGCCAGCAGTTTAACGGGGGGCACAGATACGCAGTATTTT; CDR3 protein: CASSLTGGTDTQYF
clone size: few; J gene: TRBJ2-7; V gene: TRBV5-1; D gene: .; CDR3 length: 15; CDR3 DNA: TGCGCCAGCAGGTCGACAGCCGTTAGTGGGAACGAGCAGTACTTC; CDR3 protein: CASRSTAVSGNEQYF
clone size: .; J gene: TRBJ2-1; V gene: TRBV12-3/TRBV12-4; D gene: TRBD2; CDR3 length: 15; CDR3 DNA: TGTGCCAGCAACAAGTGGGGGGGAGGGTCGAATGAGCAGTTCTTC; CDR3 protein: CASNKWGGGSNEQFF
clone size: .; J gene: TRBJ2-7; V gene: TRBV11-1; D gene: .; CDR3 length: 14; CDR3 DNA: TGTGCCAGCAGCCTCCGGGGGTACCTTAATGAGCAGTACTTC; CDR3 protein: CASSLRGYLNEQYF
clone size: many; J gene: TRBJ2-1; V gene: TRBV25-1; D gene: .; CDR3 length: 11; CDR3 DNA: TGTGCCAGCAAAAGTGTCAATGAGCAGTTCTTC; CDR3 protein: CASKSVNEQFF
clone size: .; J gene: TRBJ1-6; V gene: TRBV6-2/TRBV6-3; D gene: .; CDR3 length: 15; CDR3 DNA: TGTGCCAGCAGTATCACAGACTCCTATAATTCACCCCTCCACTTT; CDR3 protein: CASSITDSYNSPLHF
clone size: .; J gene: TRBJ1-2; V gene: TRBV3-1; D gene: .; CDR3 length: 14; CDR3 DNA: TGTGCCAGCAGCCAACTCGCTACAGTAAATGGCTACACCTTC; CDR3 protein: CASSQLATVNGYTF
clone size: .; J gene: TRBJ2-1; V gene: TRBV2; D gene: .; CDR3 length: 13; CDR3 DNA: TGTGCCAGCAGTGAGGTCCAGTACAATGAGCAGTTCTTC; CDR3 protein: CASSEVQYNEQFF
clone size: many; J gene: TRBJ1-1; V gene: TRBV4-3; D gene: .; CDR3 length: 12; CDR3 DNA: TGCGCCAGCAGCCAGGCGGGCACTGAAGCTTTCTTT; CDR3 protein: CASSQAGTEAFF
clone size: many; J gene: TRBJ1-2; V gene: TRBV7-9; D gene: TRBD1; CDR3 length: 16; CDR3 DNA: TGTGCCAGCAGCTTAGGAAGACAGGGGGCAGGTTATGGCTACACCTTC; CDR3 protein: CASSLGRQGAGYGYTF
clone size: few; J gene: TRBJ1-1; V gene: TRBV18; D gene: TRBD1; CDR3 length: 15; CDR3 DNA: TGTGCCAGCTCACCGAGACAGGGAGTGAACACTGAAGCTTTCTTT; CDR3 protein: CASSPRQGVNTEAFF
clone size: few; J gene: TRBJ2-1; V gene: TRBV20-1; D gene: .; CDR3 length: 14; CDR3 DNA: TGCAGTGCAACCCCCCCGGGGGTCTACAATGAGCAGTTCTTC; CDR3 protein: CSATPPGVYNEQFF
clone size: few; J gene: TRBJ1-2; V gene: TRBV7-9; D gene: .; CDR3 length: 15; CDR3 DNA: TGTGCCAGCAGCTTAGCGGGGCTTTCGGACTATGGCTACACCTTC; CDR3 protein: CASSLAGLSDYGYTF
clone size: many; J gene: TRBJ2-5; V gene: TRBV12-3/TRBV12-4; D gene: .; CDR3 length: 15; CDR3 DNA: TGTGCCAGCAGTACGGCCCTAGCCCCGAAAGAGACCCAGTACTTC; CDR3 protein: CASSTALAPKETQYF
clone size: many; J gene: TRBJ2-5; V gene: TRBV7-8; D gene: TRBD2; CDR3 length: 14; CDR3 DNA: TGTGCCAGCAGCCCCCGGGGGGGGCCGGAGACCCAGTACTTC; CDR3 protein: CASSPRGGPETQYF
clone size: many; J gene: TRBJ2-7; V gene: TRBV4-3; D gene: .; CDR3 length: 14; CDR3 DNA: TGCGCCAGCAGCCAAGATGTAACCGCGGGAGAGCAGTACTTC; CDR3 protein: CASSQDVTAGEQYF
clone size: many; J gene: TRBJ1-3; V gene: TRBV20-1; D gene: .; CDR3 length: 11; CDR3 DNA: TGCAGTGCCCGCAGGGACAACACCATATATTTT; CDR3 protein: CSARRDNTIYF
clone size: few; J gene: TRBJ1-2; V gene: TRBV20-1; D gene: .; CDR3 length: 12; CDR3 DNA: TGCAGTGGTGGGGAGTCGGAAGATGGCTACACCTTC; CDR3 protein: CSGGESEDGYTF
clone size: many; J gene: TRBJ2-7; V gene: TRBV28; D gene: TRBD2; CDR3 length: 17; CDR3 DNA: TGTGCCAGCAGTTTATTGCTAGCGGGGGGGCCCTCCTACGAGCAGTACTTC; CDR3 protein: CASSLLLAGGPSYEQYF
clone size: many; J gene: TRBJ1-6; V gene: TRBV2; D gene: TRBD1; CDR3 length: 14; CDR3 DNA: TGTGCCAGCGGACAGGGCACGCTCGAAATGGCCCTCCACTTT; CDR3 protein: CASGQGTLEMALHF
clone size: many; J gene: TRBJ2-6; V gene: TRBV3-1; D gene: .; CDR3 length: 13; CDR3 DNA: TGTGCCAGCAAAAAAACTGGGGCCAACGTCCTGACTTTC; CDR3 protein: CASKKTGANVLTF
clone size: many; J gene: TRBJ2-1; V gene: TRBV5-6; D gene: .; CDR3 length: 14; CDR3 DNA: TGTGCCAGCAGCTTGTTATTGTCCTACAATGAGCAGTTCTTC; CDR3 protein: CASSLLLSYNEQFF
clone size: many; J gene: TRBJ2-7; V gene: TRBV4-2; D gene: TRBD1; CDR3 length: 16; CDR3 DNA: TGTGCCAGCAGCCAAGGGATGGGACAGGACTCCTACGAGCAGTACTTC; CDR3 protein: CASSQGMGQDSYEQYF
clone size: many; J gene: TRBJ1-1; V gene: TRBV20-1; D gene: .; CDR3 length: 11; CDR3 DNA: TGCAGTGCTCTTCAGAACACTGAAGCTTTCTTT; CDR3 protein: CSALQNTEAFF
clone size: many; J gene: TRBJ1-4; V gene: TRBV3-1; D gene: TRBD1; CDR3 length: 15; CDR3 DNA: TGTGCCAGCAGCGATCCCAGGGGGGCTAATCAAAAACTGTTTTTT; CDR3 protein: CASSDPRGANQKLFF
clone size: many; J gene: TRBJ2-7; V gene: TRBV7-2; D gene: TRBD1; CDR3 length: 16; CDR3 DNA: TGTGCCAGCAGCTTAGGGGACAGGCCTGGGGGGTACGAGCAGTACTTC; CDR3 protein: CASSLGDRPGGYEQYF
clone size: many; J gene: TRBJ1-3; V gene: TRBV29-1; D gene: .; CDR3 length: 14; CDR3 DNA: TGCAGCGTTGGGGGGCCTAGCTCTGGAAACACCATATATTTT; CDR3 protein: CSVGGPSSGNTIYF
clone size: few; J gene: TRBJ2-7; V gene: TRBV12-3/TRBV12-4; D gene: TRBD2; CDR3 length: 16; CDR3 DNA: TGTGCCACCTCTAGCCGCTTTAGCGGGGGGGCCCACGAGCAGTACTTC; CDR3 protein: CATSSRFSGGAHEQYF
clone size: many; J gene: TRBJ1-2; V gene: TRBV28; D gene: .; CDR3 length: 14; CDR3 DNA: TGTGCCAGCAGTTACCCCGAGGGGAACTATGGCTACACCTTC; CDR3 protein: CASSYPEGNYGYTF
clone size: few; J gene: TRBJ2-2; V gene: TRBV3-1; D gene: .; CDR3 length: 13; CDR3 DNA: TGTGCCACCTCGGCCCGAGAATACGGGGAGCTGTTTTTT; CDR3 protein: CATSAREYGELFF
clone size: once; J gene: TRBJ2-1; V gene: TRBV12-3/TRBV12-4; D gene: TRBD2; CDR3 length: 14; CDR3 DNA: TGTGCCAGCAGTGTAGCGGGGAAGGGCAATGAGCAGTTCTTC; CDR3 protein: CASSVAGKGNEQFF
clone size: many; J gene: TRBJ2-3; V gene: TRBV5-5; D gene: TRBD2; CDR3 length: 16; CDR3 DNA: TGTGCCAGCAGCTTATTAGCGGGGACTAGCACAGATACGCAGTATTTT; CDR3 protein: CASSLLAGTSTDTQYF
clone size: many; J gene: TRBJ2-7; V gene: TRBV11-1; D gene: TRBD2; CDR3 length: 15; CDR3 DNA: TGTGCCAGCAGCTTAGGGCTAGCGGGGCCCTACGAGCAGTACTTC; CDR3 protein: CASSLGLAGPYEQYF
clone size: many; J gene: TRBJ2-5; V gene: TRBV15; D gene: .; CDR3 length: 15; CDR3 DNA: TGTGCCACCAGCAGAGATGTTGGCAGGGAAGAGACCCAGTACTTC; CDR3 protein: CATSRDVGREETQYF
clone size: many; J gene: TRBJ2-5; V gene: TRBV9; D gene: .; CDR3 length: 14; CDR3 DNA: TGTGCCAGCAGCGTAGACGCGAACCAAGAGACCCAGTACTTC; CDR3 protein: CASSVDANQETQYF
clone size: few; J gene: TRBJ2-1; V gene: TRBV27; D gene: .; CDR3 length: 15; CDR3 DNA: TGTGCCAGCAGTTCGAACTTGGGCCCCTACAATGAGCAGTTCTTC; CDR3 protein: CASSSNLGPYNEQFF
clone size: .; J gene: TRBJ2-7; V gene: TRBV5-5; D gene: TRBD1; CDR3 length: 13; CDR3 DNA: TGTGCCAGCAGCGTGGACAGGGTAAATGCGCAGTACTTC; CDR3 protein: CASSVDRVNAQYF
clone size: .; J gene: TRBJ1-5; V gene: TRBV5-1; D gene: .; CDR3 length: 15; CDR3 DNA: TGCGCCAGCAGCTTGGTGTCGGGTCTCAATCAGCCCCAGCATTTT; CDR3 protein: CASSLVSGLNQPQHF